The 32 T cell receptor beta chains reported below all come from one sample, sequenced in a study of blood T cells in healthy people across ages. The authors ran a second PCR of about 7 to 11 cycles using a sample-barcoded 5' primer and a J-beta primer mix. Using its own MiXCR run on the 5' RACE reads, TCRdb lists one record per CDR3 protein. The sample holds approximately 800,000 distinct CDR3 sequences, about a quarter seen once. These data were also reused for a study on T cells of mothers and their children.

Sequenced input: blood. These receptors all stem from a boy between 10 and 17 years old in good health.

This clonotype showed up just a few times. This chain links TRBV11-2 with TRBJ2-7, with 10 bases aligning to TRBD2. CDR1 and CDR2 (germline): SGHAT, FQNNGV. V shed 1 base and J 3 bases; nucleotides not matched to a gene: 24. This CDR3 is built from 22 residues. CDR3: CASSLGGRELAGAQSLNYEQYF. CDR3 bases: TGTGCCAGCAGCTTAGGAGGACGAGAGCTAGCGGGGGCCCAGTCCCTCAACTACGAGCAGTACTTC.

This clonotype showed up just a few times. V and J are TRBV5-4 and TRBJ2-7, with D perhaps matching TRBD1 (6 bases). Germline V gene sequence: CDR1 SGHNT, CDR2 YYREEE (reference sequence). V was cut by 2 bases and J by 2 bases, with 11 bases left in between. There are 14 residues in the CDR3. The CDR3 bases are TGTGCCAGCAGCTTAGACAGGCCTACCTACGAGCAGTACTTC. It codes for CASSLDRPTYEQYF.

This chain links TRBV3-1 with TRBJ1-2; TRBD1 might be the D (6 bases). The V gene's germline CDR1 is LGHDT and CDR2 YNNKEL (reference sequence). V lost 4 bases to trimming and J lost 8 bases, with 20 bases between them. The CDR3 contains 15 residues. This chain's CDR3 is CASSRDRRGYGGYTF. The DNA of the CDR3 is TGTGCCAGCAGCCGCGACAGGAGAGGGTATGGGGGCTACACCTTC.

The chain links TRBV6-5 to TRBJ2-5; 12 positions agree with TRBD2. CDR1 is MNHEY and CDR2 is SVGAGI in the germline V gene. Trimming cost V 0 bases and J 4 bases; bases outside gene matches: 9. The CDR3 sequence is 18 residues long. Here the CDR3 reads CASSYSRTSGDSAETQYF. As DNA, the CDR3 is TGTGCCAGCAGTTACTCTAGGACTAGCGGGGACTCAGCAGAGACCCAGTACTTC.

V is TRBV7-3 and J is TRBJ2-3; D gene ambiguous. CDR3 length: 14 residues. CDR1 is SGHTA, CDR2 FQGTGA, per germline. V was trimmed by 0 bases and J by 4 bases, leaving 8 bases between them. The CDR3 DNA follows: TGTGCCAGCAGCTTAACGTTTCCCCCAGATACGCAGTATTTT. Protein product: CASSLTFPPDTQYF.

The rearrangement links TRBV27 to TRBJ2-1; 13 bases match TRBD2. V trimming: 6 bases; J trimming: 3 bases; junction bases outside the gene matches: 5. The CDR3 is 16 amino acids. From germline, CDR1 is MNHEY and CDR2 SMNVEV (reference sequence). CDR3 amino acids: CASSLGTSGNYNEQFF. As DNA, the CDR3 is TGTGCCAGCAGCCTTGGGACTAGCGGGAACTACAATGAGCAGTTCTTC.

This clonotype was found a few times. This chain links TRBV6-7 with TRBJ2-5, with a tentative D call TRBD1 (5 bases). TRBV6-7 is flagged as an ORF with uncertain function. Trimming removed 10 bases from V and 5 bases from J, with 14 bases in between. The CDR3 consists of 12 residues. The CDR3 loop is CATLTVSETQYF. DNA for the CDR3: TGTGCCACCCTGACAGTGTCGGAGACCCAGTACTTC.

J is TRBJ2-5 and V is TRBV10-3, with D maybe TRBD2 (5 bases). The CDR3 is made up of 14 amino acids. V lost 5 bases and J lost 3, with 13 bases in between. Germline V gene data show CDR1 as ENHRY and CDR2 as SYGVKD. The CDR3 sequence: CAISIGRGEETQYF. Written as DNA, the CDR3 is TGTGCCATCAGTATTGGACGGGGAGAAGAGACCCAGTACTTC.

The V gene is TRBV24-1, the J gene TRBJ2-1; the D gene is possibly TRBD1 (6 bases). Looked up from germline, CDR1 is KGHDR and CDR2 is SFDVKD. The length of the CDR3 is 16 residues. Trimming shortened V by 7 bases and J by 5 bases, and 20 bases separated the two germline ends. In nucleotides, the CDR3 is TGTGCCACCAGCTCGTACTCGGGCAAGGGGGACAATGAGCAGTTCTTC. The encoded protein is CATSSYSGKGDNEQFF.

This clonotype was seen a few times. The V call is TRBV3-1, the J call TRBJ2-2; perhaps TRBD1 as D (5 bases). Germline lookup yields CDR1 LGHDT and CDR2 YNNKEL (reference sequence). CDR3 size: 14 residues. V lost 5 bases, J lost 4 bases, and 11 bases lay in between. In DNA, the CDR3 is TGTGCCAGCAGCGTAGACAGCTTCACCGGGGAGCTGTTTTTT. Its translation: CASSVDSFTGELFF. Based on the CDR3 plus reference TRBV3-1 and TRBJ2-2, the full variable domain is DTAVSQTPKYLVTQMGNDKSIKCEQNLGHDTMYWYKQDSKKFLKIMFSYNNKELIINETVPNRFSPKSPDKAHLNLHINSLELGDSAVYFCASSVDSFTGELFFGEGSRLTVL.

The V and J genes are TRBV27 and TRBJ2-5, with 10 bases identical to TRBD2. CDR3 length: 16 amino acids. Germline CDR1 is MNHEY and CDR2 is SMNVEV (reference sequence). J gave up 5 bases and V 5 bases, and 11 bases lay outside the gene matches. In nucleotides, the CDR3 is TGTGCCAGCAGTCCCAGCGGGGGGGCCGATGCCGAGACCCAGTACTTC. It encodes CASSPSGGADAETQYF.

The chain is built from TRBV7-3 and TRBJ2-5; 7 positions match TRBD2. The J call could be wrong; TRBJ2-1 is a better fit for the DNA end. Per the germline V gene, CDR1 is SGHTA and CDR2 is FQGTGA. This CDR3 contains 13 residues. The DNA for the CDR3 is TGTGCCAGCAGCTCCAACGGGGGGACTGAGCAGTTCTTC. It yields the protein CASSSNGGTEQFF.

The CDR3 is CSVPAGGPREQYF. For the CDR3, the DNA is TGCAGCGTTCCAGCGGGGGGGCCGCGCGAGCAGTACTTC. This chain connects TRBV20-1 to TRBJ2-1; TRBD2 matches at 10 bases. Matching the DNA end better, TRBJ2-7 makes the J call doubtful. Germline V gene data show CDR1 as DFQATT and CDR2 as SNEGSKA (reference sequence). CDR3 length: 13 amino acids.

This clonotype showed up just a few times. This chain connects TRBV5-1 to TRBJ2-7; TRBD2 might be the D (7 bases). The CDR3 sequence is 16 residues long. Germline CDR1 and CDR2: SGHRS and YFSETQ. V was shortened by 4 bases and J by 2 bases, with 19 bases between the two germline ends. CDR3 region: CASSPDHAGATYEQYF. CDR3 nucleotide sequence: TGCGCCAGCAGCCCTGATCACGCGGGGGCTACCTACGAGCAGTACTTC.

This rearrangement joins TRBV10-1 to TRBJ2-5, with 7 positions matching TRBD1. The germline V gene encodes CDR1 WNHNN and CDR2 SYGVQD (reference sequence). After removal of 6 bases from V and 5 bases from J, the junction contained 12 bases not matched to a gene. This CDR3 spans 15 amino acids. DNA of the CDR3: TGCGCCAGCAGCCCCGGGACAGCCGGCGGTGAGACCCAGTACTTC. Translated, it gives CASSPGTAGGETQYF.

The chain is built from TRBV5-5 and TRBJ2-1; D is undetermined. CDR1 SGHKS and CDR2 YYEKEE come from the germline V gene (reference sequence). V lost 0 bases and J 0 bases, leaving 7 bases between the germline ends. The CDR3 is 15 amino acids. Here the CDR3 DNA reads TGTGCCAGCAGCTTGGATGCAAGCTCCTACAATGAGCAGTTCTTC. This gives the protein CASSLDASSYNEQFF.

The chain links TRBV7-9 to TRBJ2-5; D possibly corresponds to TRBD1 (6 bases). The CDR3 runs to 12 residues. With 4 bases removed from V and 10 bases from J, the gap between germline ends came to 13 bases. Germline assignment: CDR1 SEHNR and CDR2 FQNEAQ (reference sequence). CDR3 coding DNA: TGTGCCAGCAGCTATCGGAGACAGGACCAGTACTTC. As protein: CASSYRRQDQYF.

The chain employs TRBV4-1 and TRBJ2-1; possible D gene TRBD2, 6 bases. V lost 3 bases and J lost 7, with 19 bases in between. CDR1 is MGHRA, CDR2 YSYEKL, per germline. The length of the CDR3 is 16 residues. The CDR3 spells CASSHAQDYSWNEQFF. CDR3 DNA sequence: TGCGCCAGCAGCCATGCCCAGGACTACTCTTGGAATGAGCAGTTCTTC.

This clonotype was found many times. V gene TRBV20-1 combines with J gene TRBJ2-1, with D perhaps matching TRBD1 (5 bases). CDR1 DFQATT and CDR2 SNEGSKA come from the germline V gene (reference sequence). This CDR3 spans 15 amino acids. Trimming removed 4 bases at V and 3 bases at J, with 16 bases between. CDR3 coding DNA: TGCAGTGCTATCCAAGGGAACCAGGGCTACAATGAGCAGTTCTTC. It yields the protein CSAIQGNQGYNEQFF.

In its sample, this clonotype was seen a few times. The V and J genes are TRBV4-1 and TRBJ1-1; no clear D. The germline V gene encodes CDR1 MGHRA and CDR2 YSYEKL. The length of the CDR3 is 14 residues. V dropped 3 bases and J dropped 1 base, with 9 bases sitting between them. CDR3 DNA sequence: TGCGCCAGCAGCCAGCCGGTAAAGAACACTGAAGCTTTCTTT. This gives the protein CASSQPVKNTEAFF.

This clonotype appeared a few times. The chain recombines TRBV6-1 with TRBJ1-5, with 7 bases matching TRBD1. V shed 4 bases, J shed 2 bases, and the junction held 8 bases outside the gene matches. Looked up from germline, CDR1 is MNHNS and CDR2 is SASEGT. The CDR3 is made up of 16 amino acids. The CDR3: CASSGPDRLGNQPQHF. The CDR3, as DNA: TGTGCCAGCAGTGGGCCGGACAGGTTGGGCAATCAGCCCCAGCATTTT.

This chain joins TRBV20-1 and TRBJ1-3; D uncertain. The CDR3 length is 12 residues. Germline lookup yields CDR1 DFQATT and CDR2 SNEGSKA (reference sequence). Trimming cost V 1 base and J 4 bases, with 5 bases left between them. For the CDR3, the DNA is TGCAGTGCTAGAGTTGCAGGAAACACCATATATTTT. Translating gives CSARVAGNTIYF.

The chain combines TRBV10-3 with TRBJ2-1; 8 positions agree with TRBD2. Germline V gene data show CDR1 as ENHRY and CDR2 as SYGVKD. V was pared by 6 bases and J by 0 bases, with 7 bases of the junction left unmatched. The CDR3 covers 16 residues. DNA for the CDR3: TGTGCCATCAGCGCTGGGCGGGGGGACTCCTACAATGAGCAGTTCTTC. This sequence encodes CAISAGRGDSYNEQFF.

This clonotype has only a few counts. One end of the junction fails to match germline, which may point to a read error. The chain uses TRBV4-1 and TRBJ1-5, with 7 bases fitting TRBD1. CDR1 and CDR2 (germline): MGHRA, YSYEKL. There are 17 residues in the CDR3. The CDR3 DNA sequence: TGCGCCAGCAGCCAAGACCGAGCTAGGGGGCAGGGGCAGCCCCAGCAGTTT. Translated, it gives CASSQDRARGQGQPQQF.

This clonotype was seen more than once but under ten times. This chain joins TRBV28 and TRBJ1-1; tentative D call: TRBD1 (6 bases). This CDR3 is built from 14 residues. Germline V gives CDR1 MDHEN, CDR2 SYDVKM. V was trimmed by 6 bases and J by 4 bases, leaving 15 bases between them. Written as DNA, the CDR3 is TGTGCCAGCAGCTACAGAACAGGGATCACTGAAGCTTTCTTT. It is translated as CASSYRTGITEAFF.

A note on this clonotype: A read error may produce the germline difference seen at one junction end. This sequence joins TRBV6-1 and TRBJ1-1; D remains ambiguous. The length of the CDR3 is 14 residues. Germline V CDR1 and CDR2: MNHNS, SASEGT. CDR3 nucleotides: TGTGCCAGCAGTGAATTAGCGGGGAACACTGTAGCTTTCTTT. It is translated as CASSELAGNTVAFF.

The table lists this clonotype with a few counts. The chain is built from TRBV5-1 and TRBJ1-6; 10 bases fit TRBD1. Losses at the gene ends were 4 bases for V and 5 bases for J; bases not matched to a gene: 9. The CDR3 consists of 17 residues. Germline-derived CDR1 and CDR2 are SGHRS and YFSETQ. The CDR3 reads CASSPRGQGGNNSPLHF. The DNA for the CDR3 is TGCGCCAGCAGCCCCCGAGGACAGGGGGGGAATAATTCACCCCTCCACTTT.

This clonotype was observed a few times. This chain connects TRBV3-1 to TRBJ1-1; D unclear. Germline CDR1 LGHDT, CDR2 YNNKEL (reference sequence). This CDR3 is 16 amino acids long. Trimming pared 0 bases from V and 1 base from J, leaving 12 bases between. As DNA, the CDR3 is TGTGCCAGCAGCCAAGATCGGAAAATCTCGAACACTGAAGCTTTCTTT. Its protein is CASSQDRKISNTEAFF.

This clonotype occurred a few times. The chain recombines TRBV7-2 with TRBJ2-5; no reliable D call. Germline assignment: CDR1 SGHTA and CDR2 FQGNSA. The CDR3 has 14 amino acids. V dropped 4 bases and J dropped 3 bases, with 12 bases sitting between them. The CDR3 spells CASSSIGRKETQYF. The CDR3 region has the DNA TGTGCCAGCAGCTCCATCGGGCGCAAAGAGACCCAGTACTTC.

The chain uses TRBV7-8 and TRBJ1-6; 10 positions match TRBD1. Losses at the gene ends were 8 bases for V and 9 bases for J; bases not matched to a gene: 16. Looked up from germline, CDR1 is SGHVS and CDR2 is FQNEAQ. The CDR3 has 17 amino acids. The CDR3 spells CASDLNVPGQGSSPLHF. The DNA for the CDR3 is TGTGCCAGCGATCTGAACGTACCGGGACAGGGGAGTTCACCCCTCCACTTT.

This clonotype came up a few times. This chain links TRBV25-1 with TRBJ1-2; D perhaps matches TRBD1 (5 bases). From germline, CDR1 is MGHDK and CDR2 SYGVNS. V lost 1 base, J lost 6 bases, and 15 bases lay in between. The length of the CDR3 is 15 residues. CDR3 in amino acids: CASSELDTGKDGYTF. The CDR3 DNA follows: TGTGCCAGCAGTGAATTAGACACAGGAAAGGATGGCTACACCTTC.

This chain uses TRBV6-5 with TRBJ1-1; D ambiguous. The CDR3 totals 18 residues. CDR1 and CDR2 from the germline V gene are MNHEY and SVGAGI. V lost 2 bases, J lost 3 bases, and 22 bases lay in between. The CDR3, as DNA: TGTGCCAGCAGTTACAGTTGGTTGTCAGCCAGGATGGACACTGAAGCTTTCTTT. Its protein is CASSYSWLSARMDTEAFF.